The rows below give T cell receptor beta chains drawn from one sample of a study of T cell responses to AZD1222 COVID-19 vaccine. The repertoire was sequenced with immunoSEQ multiplex PCR; TCRdb's copy has only in-frame clones and lacks some. The sample lists 110,000 to 150,000 clones; roughly 90% were seen once. The starting material was peripheral blood, obtained on day 0 of AZD1222 vaccination. Receptors originate from an adult in good health. Both conserved end residues are trimmed from each CDR3.

v_call: TRBV27
cdr3_length: 16
j_call: TRBJ2-4
cdr3_aa: ASSSNTPGGVAKNIQY

v_call: TRBV9
cdr3_length: 13
j_call: TRBJ1-4
cdr3_aa: ASSPSGGQHEKLF

v_call: TRBV5-6
cdr3_length: 10
j_call: TRBJ2-1
cdr3_aa: ASSLNNNEQF

v_call: TRBV9
cdr3_length: 13
j_call: TRBJ1-6
cdr3_aa: ASSVGTSDNSPLH

v_call: TRBV6-5
cdr3_length: 14
j_call: TRBJ1-6
cdr3_aa: ASSSGGGGYYSPLH

v_call: TRBV7-9
cdr3_length: 10
j_call: TRBJ1-2
cdr3_aa: ASSPRGYGYT

v_call: TRBV5-4
cdr3_length: 12
j_call: TRBJ2-5
cdr3_aa: ASSFKQGGETQY

v_call: TRBV25-1
cdr3_length: 10
j_call: TRBJ1-1
cdr3_aa: ASSDAWTEAF

v_call: TRBV9
cdr3_length: 16
j_call: TRBJ2-1
cdr3_aa: ASSVAGGGAVTHNEQF

v_call: TRBV9
cdr3_length: 13
j_call: TRBJ1-2
cdr3_aa: ASSVESGPGGGYT

v_call: TRBV6-5
cdr3_length: 14
j_call: TRBJ2-1
cdr3_aa: ASSFFIAGTYNEQF

v_call: TRBV11-2
cdr3_length: 11
j_call: TRBJ1-2
cdr3_aa: ASSRGPNYGYT

v_call: TRBV6-1
cdr3_length: 11
j_call: TRBJ2-2
cdr3_aa: ASSETDPGELF

v_call: TRBV28
cdr3_length: 15
j_call: TRBJ1-2
cdr3_aa: ASSFGGLGRTDYGYT

v_call: TRBV11-2
cdr3_length: 13
j_call: TRBJ1-6
cdr3_aa: ASSSFDRGNSPLH

v_call: TRBV7-6
cdr3_length: 13
j_call: TRBJ2-1
cdr3_aa: ASSLGAGPANEQF

v_call: TRBV7-6
cdr3_length: 10
j_call: TRBJ2-3
cdr3_aa: ASSLLFDTQY

v_call: TRBV4-3
cdr3_length: 13
j_call: TRBJ1-4
cdr3_aa: ASSLNAGQNEKLF

v_call: TRBV2
cdr3_length: 8
j_call: TRBJ2-3
cdr3_aa: ASSMVTQY

v_call: TRBV2
cdr3_length: 8
j_call: TRBJ1-1
cdr3_aa: ASRLGEAF

v_call: TRBV6-5
cdr3_length: 13
j_call: TRBJ2-2
cdr3_aa: ASTTGDSNTGELF

v_call: TRBV19
cdr3_length: 16
j_call: TRBJ1-2
cdr3_aa: ASSKDVFGSGANYGYT

v_call: TRBV27
cdr3_length: 16
j_call: TRBJ1-2
cdr3_aa: ASSLWGRTGLKTYGYT

v_call: TRBV6-6
cdr3_length: 13
j_call: TRBJ1-1
cdr3_aa: ASSTPFGVATEAF

v_call: TRBV9
cdr3_length: 12
j_call: TRBJ1-1
cdr3_aa: ASSPSGANTEAF

v_call: TRBV18
cdr3_length: 15
j_call: TRBJ2-7
cdr3_aa: ASSPYVLGQSFYEQY

v_call: TRBV6-5
cdr3_length: 11
j_call: TRBJ1-3
cdr3_aa: ASRDSVGGTIY

v_call: TRBV11-2
cdr3_length: 11
j_call: TRBJ1-6
cdr3_aa: ASSAQQGSPLH

v_call: TRBV28
cdr3_length: 16
j_call: TRBJ2-3
cdr3_aa: ASTPEGLAGGITDTQY

v_call: TRBV19
cdr3_length: 11
j_call: TRBJ2-7
cdr3_aa: ASSIRHSYEQY

v_call: TRBV7-2
cdr3_length: 16
j_call: TRBJ2-7
cdr3_aa: ASSRGGRGLRAPYEQY

v_call: TRBV4-1
cdr3_length: 12
j_call: TRBJ2-1
cdr3_aa: ASRVGTGHLEQF

v_call: TRBV6-5
cdr3_length: 13
j_call: TRBJ2-7
cdr3_aa: ASSYSGGGVGEQY

v_call: TRBV29-1
cdr3_length: 11
j_call: TRBJ2-4
cdr3_aa: SVGGGVRDIQY

v_call: TRBV6-5
cdr3_length: 14
j_call: TRBJ2-2
cdr3_aa: ASSYVLAGPTGELF

v_call: TRBV7-6
cdr3_length: 14
j_call: TRBJ2-7
cdr3_aa: ASSSNSGRQGGEQY

v_call: TRBV13
cdr3_length: 12
j_call: TRBJ2-1
cdr3_aa: ASSLAGGYNEQF

v_call: TRBV4-1
cdr3_length: 14
j_call: TRBJ1-5
cdr3_aa: ASSQDPAYSNQPQH

v_call: TRBV2
cdr3_length: 9
j_call: TRBJ2-3
cdr3_aa: ASRLEVTQY

v_call: TRBV15
cdr3_length: 12
j_call: TRBJ2-7
cdr3_aa: ATSRDIGQYEQY

v_call: TRBV9
cdr3_length: 12
j_call: TRBJ2-1
cdr3_aa: ASSTGSSYNEQF

v_call: TRBV6-2/TRBV6-3
cdr3_length: 13
j_call: TRBJ2-7
cdr3_aa: ASTPKGRPLYEQY

v_call: TRBV13
cdr3_length: 12
j_call: TRBJ2-5
cdr3_aa: ASSLGLNQETQY

v_call: TRBV18
cdr3_length: 9
j_call: TRBJ2-7
cdr3_aa: ASSEDFEQY

v_call: TRBV6-5
cdr3_length: 10
j_call: TRBJ1-2
cdr3_aa: ASSYSGDGYT

v_call: TRBV10-1
cdr3_length: 11
j_call: TRBJ1-4
cdr3_aa: ASIGLRSEKLF

v_call: TRBV5-4
cdr3_length: 10
j_call: TRBJ1-1
cdr3_aa: ASSPRGDRAF

v_call: TRBV18
cdr3_length: 12
j_call: TRBJ2-1
cdr3_aa: ASSRVGRPSEQF

v_call: TRBV7-9
cdr3_length: 12
j_call: TRBJ1-1
cdr3_aa: ASSLEYPFAEAF

v_call: TRBV7-8
cdr3_length: 17
j_call: TRBJ2-1
cdr3_aa: ASSFPLSSGRASWNEQF

v_call: TRBV6-5
cdr3_length: 13
j_call: TRBJ2-7
cdr3_aa: ASTQGGPGVGEQY

v_call: TRBV4-2
cdr3_length: 13
j_call: TRBJ1-6
cdr3_aa: ASSQLRADNSPLH

v_call: TRBV6-5
cdr3_length: 12
j_call: TRBJ2-7
cdr3_aa: ASSHVGRDYEQY

v_call: TRBV9
cdr3_length: 12
j_call: TRBJ1-3
cdr3_aa: ASSRGLRGNTIY

v_call: TRBV7-3
cdr3_length: 13
j_call: TRBJ2-1
cdr3_aa: ASSLVGGRSNEQF

v_call: TRBV3-1/TRBV3-2
cdr3_length: 12
j_call: TRBJ1-4
cdr3_aa: ASSQDRGREKLF

v_call: TRBV5-5
cdr3_length: 13
j_call: TRBJ1-2
cdr3_aa: ASSFQPGAPYGYT